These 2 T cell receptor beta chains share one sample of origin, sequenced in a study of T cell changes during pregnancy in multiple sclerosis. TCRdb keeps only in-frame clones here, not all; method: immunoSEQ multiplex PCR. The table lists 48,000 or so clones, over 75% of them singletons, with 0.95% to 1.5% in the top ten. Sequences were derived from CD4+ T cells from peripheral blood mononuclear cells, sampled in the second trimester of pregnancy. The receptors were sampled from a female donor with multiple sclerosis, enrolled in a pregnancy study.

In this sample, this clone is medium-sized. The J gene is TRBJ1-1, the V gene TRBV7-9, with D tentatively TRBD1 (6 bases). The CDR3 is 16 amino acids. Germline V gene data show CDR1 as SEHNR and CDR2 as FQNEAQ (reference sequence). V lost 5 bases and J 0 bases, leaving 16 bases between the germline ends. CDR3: CASSPLLGGVNTEAFF. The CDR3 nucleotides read TGTGCCAGCAGCCCGCTCCTAGGGGGTGTGAACACTGAAGCTTTCTTT.

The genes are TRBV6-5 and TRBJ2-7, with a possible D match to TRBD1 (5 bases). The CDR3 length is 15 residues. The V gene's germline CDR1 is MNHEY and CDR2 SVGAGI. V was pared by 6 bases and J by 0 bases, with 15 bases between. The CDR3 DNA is TGTGCCAGCAGCCCCCACAGGCCGAGCTCCTACGAGCAGTACTTC. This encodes CASSPHRPSSYEQYF.